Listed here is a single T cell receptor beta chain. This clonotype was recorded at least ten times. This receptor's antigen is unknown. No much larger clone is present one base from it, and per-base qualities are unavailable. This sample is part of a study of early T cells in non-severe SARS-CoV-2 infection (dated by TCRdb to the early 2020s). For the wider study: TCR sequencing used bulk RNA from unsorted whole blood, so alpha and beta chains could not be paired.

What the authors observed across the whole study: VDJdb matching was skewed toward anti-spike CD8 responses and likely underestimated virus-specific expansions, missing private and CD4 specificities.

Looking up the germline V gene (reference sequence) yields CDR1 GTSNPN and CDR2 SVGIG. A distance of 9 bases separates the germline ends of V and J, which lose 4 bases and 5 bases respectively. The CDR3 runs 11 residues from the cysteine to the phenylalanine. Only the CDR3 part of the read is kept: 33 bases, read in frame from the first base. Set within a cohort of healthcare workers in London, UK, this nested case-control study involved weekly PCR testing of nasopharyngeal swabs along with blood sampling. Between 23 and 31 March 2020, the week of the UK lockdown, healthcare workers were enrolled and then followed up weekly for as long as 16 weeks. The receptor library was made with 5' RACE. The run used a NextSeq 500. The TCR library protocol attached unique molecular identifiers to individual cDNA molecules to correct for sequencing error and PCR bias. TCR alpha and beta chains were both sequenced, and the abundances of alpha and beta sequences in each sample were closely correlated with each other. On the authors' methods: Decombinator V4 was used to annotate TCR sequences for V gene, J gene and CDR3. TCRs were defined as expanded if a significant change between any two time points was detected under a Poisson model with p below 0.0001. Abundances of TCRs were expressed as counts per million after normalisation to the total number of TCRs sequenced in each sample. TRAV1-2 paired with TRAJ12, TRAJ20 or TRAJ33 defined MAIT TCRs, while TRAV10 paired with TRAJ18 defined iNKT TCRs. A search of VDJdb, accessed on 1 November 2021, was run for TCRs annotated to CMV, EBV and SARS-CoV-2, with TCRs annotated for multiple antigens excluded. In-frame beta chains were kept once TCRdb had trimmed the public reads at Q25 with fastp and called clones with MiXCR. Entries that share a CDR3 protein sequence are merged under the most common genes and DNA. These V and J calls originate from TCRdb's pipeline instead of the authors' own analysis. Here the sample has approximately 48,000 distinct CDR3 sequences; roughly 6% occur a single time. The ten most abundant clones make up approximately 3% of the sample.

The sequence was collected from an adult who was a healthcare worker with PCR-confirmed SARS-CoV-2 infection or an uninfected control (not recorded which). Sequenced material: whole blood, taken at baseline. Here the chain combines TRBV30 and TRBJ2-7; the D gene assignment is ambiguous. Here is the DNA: TGTGCCTGGAAGAAAAAGAACGAGCAGTACTTC. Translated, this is CAWKKKNEQYF.